This T cell receptor (beta chain) was observed in a study of blood T cell repertoires in COVID-19. Clones were sequenced by immunoSEQ multiplex PCR, and TCRdb holds only the in-frame ones, with some missing. The table includes roughly 250,000 clones, about 90% detected once. The V end was cut by 5 bases, the J end by 4 bases, with 18 bases between. The CDR3 is 15 residues long. Germline lookup yields CDR1 LGHNA and CDR2 YSLEER. This TCR was sampled from a woman aged 45-65 years with acute or convalescent COVID-19. Sequences were obtained from peripheral blood. The V call is TRBV4-3, the J call TRBJ2-7, with TRBD1 as a possible D gene (5 bases). DNA of the CDR3: TGCGCCAGCAGCGTTTCACAGGATAGGGTTTACGAGCAGTACTTC. The encoded protein is CASSVSQDRVYEQYF.